These T cell receptor beta chains were read from a single sample in a study of cytomegalovirus exposure and HLA in healthy donors. Clones were read by immunoSEQ multiplex PCR, and TCRdb kept only the in-frame ones, dropping some. Found here are 130,000 or so clones, 70% to 85% of them singletons; the top ten hold approximately 1.5%. The source material was PBMCs. Receptor source: a female donor in good health and CMV-seronegative. CDR3s include the opening cysteine and the closing phenylalanine or tryptophan.

TRBV5-4,TRBJ1-3,CASSSQVAGPSGNTIYF
TRBV5-5,TRBJ2-3,CASSYLQGADTQYF
TRBV7-2,TRBJ1-5,CASSPMGKPQHF
TRBV5-1,TRBJ2-5,CASSPGQVKETQYF
TRBV6-1,TRBJ2-1,CASSAVLTTNEQFF
TRBV11-2,TRBJ2-2,CASSLGTGTTGELFF
TRBV5-5,TRBJ2-3,CASSLEGTGVPSTDTQYF
TRBV7-2,TRBJ2-3,CASSLVSTGDTQYF
TRBV7-9,TRBJ2-7,CASSKGDRGYEQYF
TRBV30,TRBJ1-2,CAWSVRGGGYGYTF
TRBV6-5,TRBJ2-5,CASRLAGSETQYF
TRBV28,TRBJ1-6,CASRTSGDGNSPLHF
TRBV19,TRBJ1-2,CASSGTGEYGYTF
TRBV4-3,TRBJ2-5,CASSQDRRGETQYF
TRBV6-5,TRBJ1-2,CASGSSTGYGYTF
TRBV10-3,TRBJ2-7,CAITANEAYEQYF
TRBV13,TRBJ1-4,CASSSPRTGEKLFF
TRBV27,TRBJ2-1,CASSLLGTRPYNEQFF
TRBV2,TRBJ1-1,CASSRGQSPEAFF
TRBV28,TRBJ1-1,CASGRVRNTEAFF
TRBV27,TRBJ1-2,CASSLGTGGRNGYTF
TRBV6-5,TRBJ2-7,CASSYSGLADSYEQYF
TRBV7-9,TRBJ2-7,CASSFQGGYEQYF
TRBV28,TRBJ1-1,CASNPGGKGWAFF
TRBV14,TRBJ2-5,CASSQHLAGARETQYF
TRBV5-6,TRBJ1-1,CASSADRGKTEAFF
TRBV4-2,TRBJ2-1,CASSQDGLAGANEQFF
TRBV27,TRBJ1-2,CASRRTGSFSYGYTF
TRBV2,TRBJ2-5,CASTSTGGETQYF
TRBV11-1,TRBJ2-7,CASSPHGVLAEQYF
TRBV7-2,TRBJ2-7,CASSSLRHSFSYEQYF
TRBV28,TRBJ1-1,CASSLKGAETFF
TRBV29-1,TRBJ1-4,CSVTNTGDEKLFF
TRBV7-2,TRBJ2-7,CASSPGLADSYEQYF
TRBV9,TRBJ2-1,CASSVNGRSYNEQFF
TRBV7-2,TRBJ2-7,CASSLGSRGEQYF
TRBV5-1,TRBJ2-3,CASSLRTDTQYF
TRBV7-6,TRBJ2-1,CASSVSGTSLGQFF
TRBV30,TRBJ1-1,CACFRGVTEAFF
TRBV12-2,TRBJ2-3,CASRLERVISTDTQYF
TRBV19,TRBJ2-1,CASSMGASGNNEQFF
TRBV6-6,TRBJ2-7,CASRLRTGAYEQYF